This T cell receptor (beta chain) emerged from a study of blood T cell repertoires in COVID-19. CDR1 is SGHAT, CDR2 FQNNGV, per germline. V lost 5 bases and J lost 0, with 13 bases in between. The CDR3 totals 16 residues. Participants spanned ages roughly 18 to 95 years and resided in roughly 22 US areas. Assignment of participants to cohorts was predicated upon participant-reported clinical history. For recovered donors of Cohort 3, there were two negative PCRs, clearance, or symptom resolution. Method: immunoSEQ multiplex PCR; TCRdb's copy keeps in-frame clones and lacks some. The sample contains a few hundred thousand clones, roughly nine tenths of which appear only once.

The rearrangement links TRBV11-2 to TRBJ1-4, with D perhaps TRBD1 (6 bases). Sequenced sample: PBMCs or T cells enriched from blood (not recorded which). The TCR originated in a woman in her 30s who had recovered from COVID-19. The CDR3 protein is CASSPGRQATNEKLFF. CDR3 nucleotides: TGTGCCAGCAGCCCGGGTCGACAGGCAACTAATGAAAAACTGTTTTTT.